The clone carrying this TCR beta chain appeared many times. Its target is not known. The sample originates from a study of identical twins. TCRdb ran MiXCR on the 5' RACE reads and lists one entry per CDR3 protein. The sample holds around 490,000 distinct CDR3 sequences; roughly 13% are singletons and the top ten take more than 0.8%. General study findings and limits: Cord blood's abundant beta clonotypes had fewer insertions, unlike memory repertoires. Conclusions were drawn cross-sectionally by statistical analysis, without following the same donors.

V was trimmed by 4 bases and J by 6 bases, leaving 12 bases between them. This CDR3 has 13 amino acids. CDR1 is LGHDT, CDR2 YNNKEL, per germline (reference sequence). These data were likewise used in another study, on yellow fever vaccine responses in identical twins.

The chain is built from TRBV3-1 and TRBJ1-1; unclear D gene. The sequence was obtained from a woman younger than 35 in good health. The sequenced sample was CD4+ T cells sorted from blood. CDR3 sequence: CASSLWGGSEAFF. The DNA for the CDR3 is TGTGCCAGCAGCCTCTGGGGAGGTTCTGAAGCTTTCTTT.